These 2 T cell receptor beta chains share one sample of origin, sequenced in a study of early T cells in non-severe SARS-CoV-2 infection. TCRdb processed the 5' RACE reads anew with MiXCR; each CDR3 protein has one entry. The sample yields tens of thousands of distinct CDR3 sequences, less than 9.5% seen once. Sequencing input: whole blood. The receptors here all came from an adult who was a healthcare worker with PCR-confirmed SARS-CoV-2 infection or an uninfected control (not recorded which).

This clonotype was seen a handful of times. The chain joins TRBV7-9 to TRBJ1-2; D unclear. CDR1 and CDR2 from the germline V gene are SEHNR and FQNEAQ (reference sequence). The V and J ends lost 5 bases and 5 bases respectively, with 18 bases between them. This CDR3 is built from 15 residues. CDR3 in amino acids: CASSTPKNDLYGYTF. The CDR3 coding sequence is TGTGCCAGCAGCACCCCCAAAAATGACCTTTATGGCTACACCTTC.

This clonotype was recorded many times. The rearrangement links TRBV20-1 to TRBJ2-1; D remains ambiguous. Germline values: CDR1 DFQATT, CDR2 SNEGSKA (reference sequence). Trimming removed 0 bases at V and 2 bases at J, with 11 bases between. CDR3 size: 15 residues. The CDR3 DNA is TGCAGTGCTAGAGACCCCCTCGAAGCCTACAATGAGCAGTTCTTC. Its protein is CSARDPLEAYNEQFF.